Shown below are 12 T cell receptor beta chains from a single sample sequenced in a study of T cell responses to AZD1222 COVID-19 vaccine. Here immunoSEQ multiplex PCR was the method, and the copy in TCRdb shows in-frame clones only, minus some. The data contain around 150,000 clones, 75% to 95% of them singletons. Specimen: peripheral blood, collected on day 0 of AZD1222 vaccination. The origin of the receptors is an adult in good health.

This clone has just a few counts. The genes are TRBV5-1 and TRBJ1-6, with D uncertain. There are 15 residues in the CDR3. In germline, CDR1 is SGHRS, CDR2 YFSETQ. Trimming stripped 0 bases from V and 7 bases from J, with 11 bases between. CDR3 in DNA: TGCGCCAGCAGCTTGGAAGGACGGGAAAATTCACCCCTCCACTTT. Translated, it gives CASSLEGRENSPLHF.

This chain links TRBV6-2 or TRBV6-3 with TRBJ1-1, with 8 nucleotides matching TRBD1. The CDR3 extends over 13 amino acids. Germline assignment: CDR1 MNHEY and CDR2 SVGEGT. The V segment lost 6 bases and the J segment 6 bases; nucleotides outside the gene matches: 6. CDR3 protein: CASSLDRGAEAFF. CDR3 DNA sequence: TGTGCCAGCAGCCTCGACAGGGGTGCTGAAGCTTTCTTT.

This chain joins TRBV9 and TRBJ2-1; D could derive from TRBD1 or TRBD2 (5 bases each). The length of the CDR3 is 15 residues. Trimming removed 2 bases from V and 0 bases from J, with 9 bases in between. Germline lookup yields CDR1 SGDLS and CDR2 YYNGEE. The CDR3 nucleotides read TGTGCCAGCAGCGTCTGGGGGAGCTCCTACAATGAGCAGTTCTTC. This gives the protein CASSVWGSSYNEQFF.

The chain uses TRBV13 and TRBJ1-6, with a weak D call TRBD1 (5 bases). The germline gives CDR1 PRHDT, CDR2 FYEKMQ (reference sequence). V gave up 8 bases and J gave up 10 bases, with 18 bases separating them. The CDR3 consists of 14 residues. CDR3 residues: CASGSGGPWSPLHF. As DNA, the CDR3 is TGTGCCAGCGGGTCCGGGGGACCGTGGTCACCCCTCCACTTT.

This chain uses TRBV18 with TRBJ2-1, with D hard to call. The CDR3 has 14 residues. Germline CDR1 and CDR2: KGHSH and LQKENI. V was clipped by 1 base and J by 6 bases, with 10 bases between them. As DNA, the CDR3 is TGTGCCAGCTCACCACAGGGATCTGGCAATGAGCAGTTCTTC. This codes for CASSPQGSGNEQFF. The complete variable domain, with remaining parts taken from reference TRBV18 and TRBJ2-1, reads NAGVMQNPRHLVRRRGQEARLRCSPMKGHSHVYWYRQLPEEGLKFMVYLQKENIIDESGMPKERFSAEFPKEGPSILRIQQVVRGDSAAYFCASSPQGSGNEQFFGPGTRLTVL.

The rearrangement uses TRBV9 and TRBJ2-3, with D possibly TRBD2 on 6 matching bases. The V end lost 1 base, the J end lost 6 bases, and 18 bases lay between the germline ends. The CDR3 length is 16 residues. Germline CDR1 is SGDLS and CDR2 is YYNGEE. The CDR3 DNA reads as TGTGCCAGCAGCGTATCGAACGGGAGAACCACGGATACGCAGTATTTT. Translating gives CASSVSNGRTTDTQYF.

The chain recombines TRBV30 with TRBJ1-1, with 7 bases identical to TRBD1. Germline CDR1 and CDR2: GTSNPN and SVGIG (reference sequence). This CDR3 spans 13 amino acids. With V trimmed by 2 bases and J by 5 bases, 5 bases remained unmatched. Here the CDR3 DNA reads TGTGCCTGGAGTTTACCAGGGGGAACTGAAGCTTTCTTT. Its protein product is CAWSLPGGTEAFF.

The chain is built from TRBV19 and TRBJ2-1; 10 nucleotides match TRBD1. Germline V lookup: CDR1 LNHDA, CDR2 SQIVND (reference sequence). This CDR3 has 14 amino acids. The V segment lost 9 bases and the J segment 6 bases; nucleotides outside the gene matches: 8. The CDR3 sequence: CASGNWTGGNEQFF. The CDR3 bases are TGTGCCAGCGGCAACTGGACAGGGGGCAATGAGCAGTTCTTC.

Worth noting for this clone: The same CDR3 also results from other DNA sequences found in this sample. DNA for the CDR3: TGTGCCAGCAGTTGGGACAGGGCGTACGAGCAGTACTTC. This codes for CASSWDRAYEQYF. The chain is built from TRBV5-6 and TRBJ2-7, with 9 bases identical to TRBD1. There are 13 residues in the CDR3. V shed 5 bases, J shed 4 bases, and the junction held 4 bases outside the gene matches. Germline V lookup: CDR1 SGHDT, CDR2 YYEEEE.

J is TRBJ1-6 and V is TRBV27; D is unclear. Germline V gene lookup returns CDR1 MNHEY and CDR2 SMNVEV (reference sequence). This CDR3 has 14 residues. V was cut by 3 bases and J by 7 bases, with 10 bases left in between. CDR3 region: CASSFSGRNSPLHF. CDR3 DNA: TGTGCCAGCAGTTTTTCCGGAAGGAATTCACCCCTCCACTTT.

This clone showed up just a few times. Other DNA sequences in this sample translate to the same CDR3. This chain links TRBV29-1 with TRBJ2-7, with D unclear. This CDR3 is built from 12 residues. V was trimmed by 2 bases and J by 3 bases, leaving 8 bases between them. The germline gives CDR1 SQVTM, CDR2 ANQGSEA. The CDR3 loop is CSVEIQDYEQYF. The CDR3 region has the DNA TGCAGCGTTGAAATCCAGGACTACGAGCAGTACTTC.

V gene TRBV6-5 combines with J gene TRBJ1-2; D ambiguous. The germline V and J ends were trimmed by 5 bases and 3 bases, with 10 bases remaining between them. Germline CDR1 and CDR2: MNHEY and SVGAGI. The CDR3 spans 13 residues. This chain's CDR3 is CASSTRVDYGYTF. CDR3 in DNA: TGTGCCAGCAGTACTAGGGTGGACTATGGCTACACCTTC.